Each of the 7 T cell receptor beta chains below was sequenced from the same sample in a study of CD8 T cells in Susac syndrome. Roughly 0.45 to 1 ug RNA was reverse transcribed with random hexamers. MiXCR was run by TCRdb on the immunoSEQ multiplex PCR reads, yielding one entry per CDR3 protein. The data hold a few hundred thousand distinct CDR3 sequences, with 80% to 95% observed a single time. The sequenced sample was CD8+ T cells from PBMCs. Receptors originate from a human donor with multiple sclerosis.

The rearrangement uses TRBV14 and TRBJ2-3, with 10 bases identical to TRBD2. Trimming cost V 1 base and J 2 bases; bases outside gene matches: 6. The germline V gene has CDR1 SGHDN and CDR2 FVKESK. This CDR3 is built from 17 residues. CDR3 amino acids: CASSQAVAGGFTDTQYF. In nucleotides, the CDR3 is TGTGCCAGCAGCCAAGCGGTAGCGGGGGGCTTCACAGATACGCAGTATTTT.

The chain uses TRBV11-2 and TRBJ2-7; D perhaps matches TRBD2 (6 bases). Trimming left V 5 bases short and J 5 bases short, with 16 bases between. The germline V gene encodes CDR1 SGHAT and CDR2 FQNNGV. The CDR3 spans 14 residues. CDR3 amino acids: CASSRTAGRHEQYF. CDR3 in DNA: TGTGCCAGCAGCCGTACCGCGGGACGTCACGAGCAGTACTTC.

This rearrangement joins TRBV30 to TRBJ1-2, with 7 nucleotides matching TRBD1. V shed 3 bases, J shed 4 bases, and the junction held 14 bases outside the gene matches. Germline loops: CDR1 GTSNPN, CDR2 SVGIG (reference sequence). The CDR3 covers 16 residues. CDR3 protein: CAWRELGRQGLYGYTF. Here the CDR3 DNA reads TGTGCCTGGAGGGAATTGGGGAGACAGGGTCTCTATGGCTACACCTTC. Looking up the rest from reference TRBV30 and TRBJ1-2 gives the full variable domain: SQTIHQWPATLVQPVGSPLSLECTVEGTSNPNLYWYRQAAGRGLQLLFYSVGIGQISSEVPQNLSASRPQDRQFILSSKKLLLSDSGFYLCAWRELGRQGLYGYTFGSGTRLTVV.

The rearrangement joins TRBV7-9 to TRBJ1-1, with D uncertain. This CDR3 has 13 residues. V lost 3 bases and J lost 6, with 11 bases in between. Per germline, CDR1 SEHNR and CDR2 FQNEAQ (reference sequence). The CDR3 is CASSLEASPEAFF. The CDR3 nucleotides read TGTGCCAGCAGCTTGGAAGCGAGCCCTGAAGCTTTCTTT.

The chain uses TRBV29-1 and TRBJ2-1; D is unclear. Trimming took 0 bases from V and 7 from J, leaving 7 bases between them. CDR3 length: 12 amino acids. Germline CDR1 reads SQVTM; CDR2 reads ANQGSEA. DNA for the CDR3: TGCAGCGTTGAAGATTTGGGGAATGAGCAGTTCTTC. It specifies CSVEDLGNEQFF.

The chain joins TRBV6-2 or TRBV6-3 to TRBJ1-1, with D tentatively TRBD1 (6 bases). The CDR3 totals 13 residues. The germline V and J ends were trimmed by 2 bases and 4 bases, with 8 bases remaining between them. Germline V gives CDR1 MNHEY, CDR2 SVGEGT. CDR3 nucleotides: TGTGCCAGCAGTTACGGCAGGGGCACTGAAGCTTTCTTT. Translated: CASSYGRGTEAFF.

CDR3 coding DNA: TGTGCCAGCAGTCCCCAACAGGGGAGCACTGAAGCTTTCTTT. Its protein is CASSPQQGSTEAFF. The gene calls are TRBV27 and TRBJ1-1, with 7 nucleotides matching TRBD1. Trimming cost V 5 bases and J 4 bases; bases outside gene matches: 7. The CDR3 spans 14 residues. The V gene's germline CDR1 is MNHEY and CDR2 SMNVEV (reference sequence).